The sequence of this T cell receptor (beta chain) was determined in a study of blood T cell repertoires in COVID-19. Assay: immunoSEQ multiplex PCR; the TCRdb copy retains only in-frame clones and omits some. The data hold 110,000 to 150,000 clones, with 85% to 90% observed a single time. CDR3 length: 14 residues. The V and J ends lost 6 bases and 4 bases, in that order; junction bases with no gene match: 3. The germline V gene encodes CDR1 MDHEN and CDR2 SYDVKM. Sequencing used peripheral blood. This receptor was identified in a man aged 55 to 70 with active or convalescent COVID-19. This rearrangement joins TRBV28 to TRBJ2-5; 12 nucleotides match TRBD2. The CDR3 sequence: CASRSGLAGETQYF. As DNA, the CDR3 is TGTGCCAGCAGGTCGGGACTAGCGGGAGAGACCCAGTACTTC.